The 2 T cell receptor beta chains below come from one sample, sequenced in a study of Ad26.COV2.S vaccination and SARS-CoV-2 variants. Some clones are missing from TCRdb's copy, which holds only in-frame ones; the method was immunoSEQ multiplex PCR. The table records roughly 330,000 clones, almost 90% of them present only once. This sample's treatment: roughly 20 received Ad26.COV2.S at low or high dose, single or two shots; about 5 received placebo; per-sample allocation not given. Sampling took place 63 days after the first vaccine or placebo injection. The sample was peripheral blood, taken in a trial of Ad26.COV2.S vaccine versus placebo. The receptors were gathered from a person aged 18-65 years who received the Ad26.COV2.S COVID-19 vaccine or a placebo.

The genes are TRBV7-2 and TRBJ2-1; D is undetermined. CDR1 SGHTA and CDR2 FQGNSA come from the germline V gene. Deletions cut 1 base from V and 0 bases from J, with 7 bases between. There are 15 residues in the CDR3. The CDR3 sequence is CASSLDISSYNEQFF. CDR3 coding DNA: TGTGCCAGCAGCTTAGATATAAGCTCCTACAATGAGCAGTTCTTC.

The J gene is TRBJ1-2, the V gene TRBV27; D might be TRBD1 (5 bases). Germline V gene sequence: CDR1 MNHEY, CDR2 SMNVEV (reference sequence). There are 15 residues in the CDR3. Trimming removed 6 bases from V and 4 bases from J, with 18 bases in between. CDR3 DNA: TGTGCCAGCAGCCCCGACAGCCCCCTCGGCTATGGCTACACCTTC. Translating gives CASSPDSPLGYGYTF.